This TCR beta chain was profiled in a study of T cells in Graves' hyperthyroidism and ophthalmopathy. Overall study context: Initial diagnosis, before any treatment, was when peripheral blood was collected. General study findings and limits: Researchers report that a 13 V-J model separated ophthalmopathy from stable hyperthyroidism.

Amplification yielded TCR beta CDR3 regions, with RNA transcripts as the source. RT-PCR in the first round (using the HTBI primer set) targeted the TCR CDR3. TCRdb re-called the multiplex PCR reads through MiXCR, storing one row per CDR3 protein. Among about 840,000 distinct CDR3 sequences listed, roughly 37% were seen once. Details on this clonotype: The antigen remains undetermined.

Germline V gene data show CDR1 as DFQATT and CDR2 as SNEGSKA (reference sequence). V lost 5 bases to trimming and J lost 0 bases, with 16 bases between them. The CDR3 has 15 amino acids. No ophthalmopathy progression within 18 months constituted stable Graves' hyperthyroidism. Disease duration under 2 months; hyperthyroidism patients were aged 18 to 65. The chain recombines TRBV20-1 with TRBJ1-2; no clear D. Sequencing input: blood. This TCR was sampled from a young man with Graves' hyperthyroidism. CDR3 residues: CSAPVREETNYGYTF. CDR3 nucleotides: TGCAGTGCTCCGGTCCGAGAGGAAACTAACTATGGCTACACCTTC.